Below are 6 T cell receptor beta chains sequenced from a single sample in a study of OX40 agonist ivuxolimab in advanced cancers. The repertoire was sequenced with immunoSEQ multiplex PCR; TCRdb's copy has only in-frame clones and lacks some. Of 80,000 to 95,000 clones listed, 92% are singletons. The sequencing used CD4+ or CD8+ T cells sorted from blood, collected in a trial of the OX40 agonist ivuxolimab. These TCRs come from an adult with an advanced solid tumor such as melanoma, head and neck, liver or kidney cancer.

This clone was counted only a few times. For the CDR3, the DNA is TGCGCCAGCGAATATAGCGGGAGAGGCTGGGAGACCCAGTACTTC. Its protein product is CASEYSGRGWETQYF. The rearrangement links TRBV23-1 to TRBJ2-5, with TRBD2 matching over 9 bases. TRBV23-1 is placed among ORFs of uncertain function. The V gene end was trimmed by 8 bases and the J gene end by 5 bases; junction bases not matched to a gene: 12. The CDR3 totals 15 residues.

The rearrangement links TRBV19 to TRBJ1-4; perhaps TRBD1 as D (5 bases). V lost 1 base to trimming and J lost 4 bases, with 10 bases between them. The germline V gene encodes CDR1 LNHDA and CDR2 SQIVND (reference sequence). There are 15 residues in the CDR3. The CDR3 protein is CASSIVRGINEKLFF. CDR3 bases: TGTGCCAGTAGTATAGTGCGGGGGATTAATGAAAAACTGTTTTTT.

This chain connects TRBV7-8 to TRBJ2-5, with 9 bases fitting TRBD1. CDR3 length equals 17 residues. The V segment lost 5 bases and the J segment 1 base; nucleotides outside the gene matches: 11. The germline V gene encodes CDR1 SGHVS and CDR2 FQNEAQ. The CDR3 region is CASSQAGTGWIQETQYF. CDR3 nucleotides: TGTGCCAGCAGCCAAGCCGGGACAGGGTGGATCCAAGAGACCCAGTACTTC.

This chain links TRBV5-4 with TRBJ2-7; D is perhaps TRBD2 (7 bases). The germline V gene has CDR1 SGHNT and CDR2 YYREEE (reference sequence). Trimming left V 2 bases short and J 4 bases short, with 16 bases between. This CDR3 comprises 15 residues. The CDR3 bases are TGTGCCAGCAGCTTAGAGAGGGGGAGGGTATACGAGCAGTACTTC. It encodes CASSLERGRVYEQYF.

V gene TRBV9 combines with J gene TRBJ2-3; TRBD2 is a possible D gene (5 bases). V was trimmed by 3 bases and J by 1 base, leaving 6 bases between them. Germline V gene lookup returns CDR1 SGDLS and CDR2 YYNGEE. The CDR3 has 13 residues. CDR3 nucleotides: TGTGCCAGCAGCGGGCGGGGCACAGATACGCAGTATTTT. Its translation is CASSGRGTDTQYF.

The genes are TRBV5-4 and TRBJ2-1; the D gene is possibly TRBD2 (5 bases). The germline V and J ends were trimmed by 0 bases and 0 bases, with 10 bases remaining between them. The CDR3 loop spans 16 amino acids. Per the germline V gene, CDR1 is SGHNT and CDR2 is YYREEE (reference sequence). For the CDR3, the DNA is TGTGCCAGCAGCTTGGGTCTAGCCGACTCCTACAATGAGCAGTTCTTC. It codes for CASSLGLADSYNEQFF.